The entry below describes one TCR beta chain. The antigen is undetermined. Germline values: CDR1 MDHEN, CDR2 SYDVKM. There are 17 residues in the CDR3. V was trimmed by 6 bases and J by 0 bases, leaving 18 bases between them. Profiling relied on immunoSEQ multiplex PCR, and the TCRdb table lists in-frame clones only, not all of them. The table shows 50,000 to 60,000 clones, with 92% occurring only once. These data come from a study of graft-versus-host responses after intestinal transplantation. Study details: Following induction with anti-thymocyte globulin, all recipients were given tacrolimus and steroids for around three years.

Study observations and caveats: An association linked early post-transplant HvG declines with peak circulating GvH clone levels. Within allografts, high graft-versus-host to host-versus-graft clonal ratios were seen among patients with graft-donor T cell macrochimerism. The marrow of recipients harbored GvH clones, and ileum or blood showed some of them first.

The gene calls are TRBV28 and TRBJ1-3; D uncertain. Sequencing used unstimulated CD4+ T cells sorted from spleen or lymph node cells, obtained before transplant. The sequence was obtained from a human donor who was the organ donor for an intestinal transplant. The CDR3: CASSPWARGSSGNTIYF. CDR3 nucleotide sequence: TGTGCCAGCAGCCCCTGGGCGCGGGGAAGCTCTGGAAACACCATATATTTT.